This T cell receptor (beta chain) came from a study of beta chain features in type 1 diabetes. Study-wide points: Type 1 diabetes patients had moderately but significantly shorter TCRB CDR3s in all four CD4+ subsets.

V lost 4 bases to trimming and J lost 3 bases, with 9 bases between them. The germline gives CDR1 SQVTM, CDR2 ANQGSEA. The CDR3 is 13 residues long. In the case of this clone: The antigen is unknown.

The entirety of the isolated RNA underwent reverse transcription, so expressed TCRB transcripts were sequenced. Clones were sequenced by immunoSEQ multiplex PCR, and TCRdb holds only the in-frame ones, with some missing. This sample has about 240,000 clones, with over 11% found just once. This clonotype originated in a man aged 30 to 45 with type 1 diabetes. Sequenced input: naive CD4+ T cells from blood. The rearrangement joins TRBV29-1 to TRBJ1-4; D not certain. CDR3 region: CSVGADSNEKLFF. The CDR3 bases are TGCAGCGTTGGAGCGGATTCTAATGAAAAACTGTTTTTT.